This T cell receptor (beta chain) was sequenced during a study of tissue T cells after allogeneic stem cell transplantation. Regarding the study as a whole: This small cohort was clinically heterogeneous, and sampling depth was a limitation.

The sample holds a few counts of this clone. Its specificity is unknown. Gene labels here are mouse ones. Clones were sequenced by immunoSEQ multiplex PCR, and TCRdb holds only the in-frame ones, with some missing. The sample shows about 20,000 clones, about two thirds of them seen only once. This sequence was found in a female BALB/c mouse in good health. This strain has MHC haplotype H2-d. The sequenced sample consisted of spleen.

CDR3 DNA, as far as it was read: TGTGCCAGCAGTAAACCAAACTATGCTGAGCAGTTC. Translated, it gives CASSKPNYAEQF. The complete CDR3 protein is CASSKPNYAEQFF. V is TRBV19 and J is TRBJ2-1; no clear D. The CDR3 end lies 1 residue beyond the end of the read and is filled in from the germline J gene. Germline V gives CDR1 FNHDT, CDR2 SITEND (reference sequence). Trimming pared 3 bases from V and 1 base from J, leaving 5 bases between. The CDR3 sequence is 13 residues long.